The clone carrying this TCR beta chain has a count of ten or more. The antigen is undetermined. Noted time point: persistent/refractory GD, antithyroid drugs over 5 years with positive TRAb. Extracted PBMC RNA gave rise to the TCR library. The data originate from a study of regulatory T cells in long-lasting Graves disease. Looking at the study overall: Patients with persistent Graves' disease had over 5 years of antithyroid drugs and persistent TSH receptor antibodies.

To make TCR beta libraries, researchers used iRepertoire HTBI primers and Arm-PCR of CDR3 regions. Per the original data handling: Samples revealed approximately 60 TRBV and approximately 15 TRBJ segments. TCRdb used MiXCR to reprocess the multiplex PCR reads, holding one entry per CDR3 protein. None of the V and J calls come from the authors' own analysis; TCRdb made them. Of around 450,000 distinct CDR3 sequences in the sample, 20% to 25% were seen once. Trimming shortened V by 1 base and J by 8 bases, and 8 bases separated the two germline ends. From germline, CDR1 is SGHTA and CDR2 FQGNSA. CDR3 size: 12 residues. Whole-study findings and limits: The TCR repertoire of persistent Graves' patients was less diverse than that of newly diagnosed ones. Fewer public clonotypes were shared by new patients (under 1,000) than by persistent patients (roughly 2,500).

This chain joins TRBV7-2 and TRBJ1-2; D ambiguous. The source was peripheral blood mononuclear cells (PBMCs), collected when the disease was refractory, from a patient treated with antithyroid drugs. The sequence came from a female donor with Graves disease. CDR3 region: CASSLDPGGYTF. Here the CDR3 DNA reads TGTGCCAGCAGCTTAGATCCTGGCGGCTACACCTTC.